The 12 T cell receptor beta chains listed next were all sequenced from one sample in a study of T cells expressing NK-cell markers. From the 5' RACE reads, TCRdb lists one entry per CDR3 protein and no DNA. Recorded for this sample: 350,000 to 500,000 distinct CDR3 sequences. The sequencing sample was made of blood T cells: a sorted CD56 or NKG2C T cell subset, CD4+ or CD8+ T cells, or bulk PBMC T cells (not recorded which). The receptors were sampled from a woman between 18 and 75 years old in good health.

The chain has TRBV12-3 or TRBV12-4 and TRBJ2-1; the TCRdb call, TRBD1, lacks DNA for checking. The CDR3 loop spans 15 amino acids. Here the CDR3 reads CASLNPEGFRDEQFF.

The V gene is TRBV4-1, the J gene TRBJ2-1; TCRdb indicates TRBD2, and absent DNA this call remains unverified. CDR3 size: 16 residues. CDR1 is MGHRA, CDR2 YSYEKL, per germline. CDR3 loop: CASSQGTSGANNEQFF.

The chain combines TRBV5-1 with TRBJ2-3. The CDR3 is 13 residues long. Germline CDR1 SGHRS, CDR2 YFSETQ. The CDR3 loop reads CASRNLRTDTQYF.

The rearrangement joins TRBV7-8 to TRBJ2-5. The germline V gene encodes CDR1 SGHVS and CDR2 FQNEAQ. CDR3 length: 16 amino acids. CDR3 in amino acids: CASSLTPNPYQETQYF.

The CDR3 reads CSGGSSGSWGNEQFF. V and J are TRBV20-1 and TRBJ2-1; the D gene TCRdb calls, TRBD2, cannot be checked with no DNA. The CDR3 consists of 15 residues. Germline-derived CDR1 and CDR2 are DFQATT and SNEGSKA (reference sequence).

J is TRBJ2-5 and V is TRBV3-1; TCRdb names TRBD1, which stays unverified in the absence of DNA. The CDR3 contains 17 residues. In germline, CDR1 is LGHDT, CDR2 YNNKEL (reference sequence). CDR3 residues: CASSPIPGDPYQETQYF.

V gene TRBV14 combines with J gene TRBJ1-2. From germline, CDR1 is SGHDN and CDR2 FVKESK. CDR3 length: 13 residues. CDR3 residues: CASSQDVSYGYTF.

CDR3 in amino acids: CATSRGTWDPRDYEQYF. V and J are TRBV15 and TRBJ2-7; TCRdb calls TRBD2, which cannot be checked without DNA. The CDR3 spans 17 residues. Germline V gives CDR1 LNHNV, CDR2 YYDKDF (reference sequence). Looking up the rest from reference TRBV15 and TRBJ2-7 gives the full variable domain: DAMVIQNPRYQVTQFGKPVTLSCSQTLNHNVMYWYQQKSSQAPKLLFHYYDKDFNNEADTPDNFQSRRPNTSFCFLDIRSPGLGDTAMYLCATSRGTWDPRDYEQYFGPGTRLTVT.

The CDR3 is CASSLTGGLGEKLFF. V is TRBV7-3 and J is TRBJ1-4. This CDR3 has 15 amino acids. CDR1 SGHTA and CDR2 FQGTGA come from the germline V gene.

V and J are TRBV28 and TRBJ1-5. Germline V lookup: CDR1 MDHEN, CDR2 SYDVKM. The CDR3 has 13 amino acids. CDR3 loop: CASSLSWTQPQHF. Full variable domain (rest looked up from reference TRBV28 and TRBJ1-5): DVKVTQSSRYLVKRTGEKVFLECVQDMDHENMFWYRQDPGLGLRLIYFSYDVKMKEKGDIPEGYSVSREKKERFSLILESASTNQTSMYLCASSLSWTQPQHFGDGTRLSIL.

The rearrangement uses TRBV3-1 and TRBJ2-2; as DNA is missing, the TRBD2 call by TCRdb cannot be tested. There are 21 residues in the CDR3. Germline values: CDR1 LGHDT, CDR2 YNNKEL (reference sequence). CDR3: CASSQRDLSVIGRGTPGELFF.

V usage is TRBV12-3 or TRBV12-4 and J usage is TRBJ2-3; there is no DNA to check the TCRdb D call of TRBD1. The CDR3 runs 15 residues. The CDR3 is CASHPRDRVSDTQYF.